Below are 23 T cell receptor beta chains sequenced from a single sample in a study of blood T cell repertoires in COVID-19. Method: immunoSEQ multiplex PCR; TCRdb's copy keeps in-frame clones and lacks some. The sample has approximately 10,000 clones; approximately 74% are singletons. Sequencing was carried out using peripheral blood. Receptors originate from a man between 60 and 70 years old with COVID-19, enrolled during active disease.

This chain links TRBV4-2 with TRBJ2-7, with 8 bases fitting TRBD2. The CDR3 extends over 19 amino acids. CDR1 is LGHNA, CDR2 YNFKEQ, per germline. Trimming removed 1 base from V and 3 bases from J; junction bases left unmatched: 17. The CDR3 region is CASSQAIRGGYNHFYEQYF. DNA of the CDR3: TGTGCCAGCAGCCAAGCCATACGGGGGGGTTATAACCATTTCTACGAGCAGTACTTC.

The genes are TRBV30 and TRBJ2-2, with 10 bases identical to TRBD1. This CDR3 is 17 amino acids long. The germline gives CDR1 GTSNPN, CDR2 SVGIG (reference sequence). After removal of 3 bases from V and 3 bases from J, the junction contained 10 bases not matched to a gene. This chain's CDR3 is CAWSAHPGTGDTGELFF. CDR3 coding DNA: TGTGCCTGGAGCGCCCACCCCGGGACAGGGGACACCGGGGAGCTGTTTTTT.

The CDR3: CASSLAGTAYNSPLHF. CDR3 nucleotide sequence: TGTGCCAGCAGCTTAGCGGGGACAGCCTATAATTCACCCCTCCACTTT. The chain employs TRBV7-2 and TRBJ1-6, with 7 bases lining up with TRBD1. The V and J ends lost 0 bases and 2 bases, in that order; junction bases with no gene match: 1. This CDR3 contains 16 residues. Per germline, CDR1 SGHTA and CDR2 FQGNSA.

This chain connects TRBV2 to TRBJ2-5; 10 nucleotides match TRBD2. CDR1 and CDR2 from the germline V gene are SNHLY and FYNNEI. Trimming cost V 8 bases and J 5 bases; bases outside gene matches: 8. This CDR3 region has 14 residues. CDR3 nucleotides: TGTGCCAGCCCTAGCGGGAGCGGGGGGGAGACCCAGTACTTC. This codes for CASPSGSGGETQYF.

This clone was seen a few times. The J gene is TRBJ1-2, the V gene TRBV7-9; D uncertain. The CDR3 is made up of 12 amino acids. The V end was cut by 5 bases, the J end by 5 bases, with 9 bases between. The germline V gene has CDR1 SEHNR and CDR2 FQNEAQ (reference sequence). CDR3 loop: CASSPPGYGYTF. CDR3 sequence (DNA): TGTGCCAGCAGCCCTCCGGGTTATGGCTACACCTTC.

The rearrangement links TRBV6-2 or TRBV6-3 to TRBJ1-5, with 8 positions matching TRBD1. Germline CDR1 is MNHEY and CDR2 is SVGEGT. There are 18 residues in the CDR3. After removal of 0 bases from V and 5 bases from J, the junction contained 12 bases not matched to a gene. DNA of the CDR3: TGTGCCAGCAGTTACTCGGGCAGGGGGCTTCTTGATTATCAGCCCCAGCATTTT. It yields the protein CASSYSGRGLLDYQPQHF.

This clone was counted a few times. The CDR3 bases are TGTGCCAGCAGCCCCCAGGGCTTCGGCAATCAGCCCCAGCATTTT. Amino acids: CASSPQGFGNQPQHF. This chain uses TRBV5-6 with TRBJ1-5; weak D call: TRBD1 (5 bases). This CDR3 is built from 15 residues. The germline V and J ends were trimmed by 4 bases and 2 bases, with 13 bases remaining between them. CDR1 and CDR2 from the germline V gene are SGHDT and YYEEEE. Combining the CDR3 with reference TRBV5-6 and TRBJ1-5 gives the whole variable domain DAGVTQSPTHLIKTRGQQVTLRCSPKSGHDTVSWYQQALGQGPQFIFQYYEEEERQRGNFPDRFSGHQFPNYSSELNVNALLLGDSALYLCASSPQGFGNQPQHFGDGTRLSIL.

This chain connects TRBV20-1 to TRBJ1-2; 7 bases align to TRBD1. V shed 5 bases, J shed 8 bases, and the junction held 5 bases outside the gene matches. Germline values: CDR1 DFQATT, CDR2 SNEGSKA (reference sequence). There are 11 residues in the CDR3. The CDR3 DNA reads TGCAGTGCTTCCAACAGGGGCGGCTACACCTTC. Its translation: CSASNRGGYTF.

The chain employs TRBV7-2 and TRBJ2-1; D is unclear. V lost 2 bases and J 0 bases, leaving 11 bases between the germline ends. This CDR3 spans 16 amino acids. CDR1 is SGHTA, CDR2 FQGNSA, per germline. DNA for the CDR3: TGTGCCAGCAGCTTATTGGTCGGAGCCTCCTACAATGAGCAGTTCTTC. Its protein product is CASSLLVGASYNEQFF.

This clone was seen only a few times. CDR3 loop: CASSPDGGGYEQYV. The CDR3 region has the DNA TGTGCCAGCAGCCCCGATGGTGGCGGCTACGAGCAGTACGTC. The chain links TRBV5-4 to TRBJ2-7; no reliable D call. Per germline, CDR1 SGHNT and CDR2 YYREEE (reference sequence). The CDR3 is made up of 14 amino acids. Trimming took off 4 bases at V and 3 bases at J, with 14 bases between the two ends.

DNA for the CDR3: TGTGCCAGCAGTTACCCGCGCACAGGGGCCCCCTACAATGAGCAGTTCTTC. Translated: CASSYPRTGAPYNEQFF. This sequence joins TRBV6-2 or TRBV6-3 and TRBJ2-1; 7 bases match TRBD1. Looked up from germline, CDR1 is MNHEY and CDR2 is SVGEGT. The V gene end was trimmed by 2 bases and the J gene end by 2 bases; junction bases not matched to a gene: 9. The CDR3 sequence is 17 residues long.

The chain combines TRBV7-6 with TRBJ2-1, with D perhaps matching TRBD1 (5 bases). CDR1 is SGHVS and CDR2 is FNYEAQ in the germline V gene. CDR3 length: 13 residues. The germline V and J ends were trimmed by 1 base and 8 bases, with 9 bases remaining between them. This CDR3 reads CASSLVARDEQFF. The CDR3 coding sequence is TGTGCCAGCAGCTTAGTGGCCAGGGATGAGCAGTTCTTC.

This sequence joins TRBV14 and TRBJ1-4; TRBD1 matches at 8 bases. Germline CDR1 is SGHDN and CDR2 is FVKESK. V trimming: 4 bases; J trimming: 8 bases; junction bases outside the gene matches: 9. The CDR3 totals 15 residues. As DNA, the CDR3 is TGTGCCAGCAGCCTGTGGACAGGGACAGAGGAAAAACTGTTTTTT. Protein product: CASSLWTGTEEKLFF.

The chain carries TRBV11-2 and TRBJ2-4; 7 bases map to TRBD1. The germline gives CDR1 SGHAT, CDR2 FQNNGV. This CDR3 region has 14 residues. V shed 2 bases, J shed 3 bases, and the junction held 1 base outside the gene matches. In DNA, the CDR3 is TGTGCCAGCAGCTTACGGACAGGCAAAAACATTCAGTACTTC. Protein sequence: CASSLRTGKNIQYF. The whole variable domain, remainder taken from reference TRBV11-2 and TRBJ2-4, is EAGVAQSPRYKIIEKRQSVAFWCNPISGHATLYWYQQILGQGPKLLIQFQNNGVVDDSQLPKDRFSAERLKGVDSTLKIQPAKLEDSAVYLCASSLRTGKNIQYFGAGTRLSVL.

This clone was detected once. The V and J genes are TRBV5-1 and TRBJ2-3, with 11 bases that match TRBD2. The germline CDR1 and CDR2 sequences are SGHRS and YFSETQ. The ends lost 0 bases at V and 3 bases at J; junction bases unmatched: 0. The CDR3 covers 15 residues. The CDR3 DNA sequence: TGCGCCAGCAGCTTGGGGACTAGCGGGACAGATACGCAGTATTTT. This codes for CASSLGTSGTDTQYF.

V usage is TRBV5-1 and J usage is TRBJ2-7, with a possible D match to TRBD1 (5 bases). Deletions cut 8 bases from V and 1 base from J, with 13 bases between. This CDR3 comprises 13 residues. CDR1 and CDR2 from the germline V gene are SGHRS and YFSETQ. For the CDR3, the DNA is TGCGCCAGTTCGCCACAGGAGTCCTACGAGCAGTACTTC. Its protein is CASSPQESYEQYF.

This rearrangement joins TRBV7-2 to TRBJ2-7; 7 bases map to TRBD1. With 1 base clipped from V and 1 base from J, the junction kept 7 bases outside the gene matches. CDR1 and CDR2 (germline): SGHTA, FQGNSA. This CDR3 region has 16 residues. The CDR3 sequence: CASSLGMTGPSYEQYF. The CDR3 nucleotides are TGTGCCAGCAGCTTAGGTATGACAGGGCCTTCCTACGAGCAGTACTTC.

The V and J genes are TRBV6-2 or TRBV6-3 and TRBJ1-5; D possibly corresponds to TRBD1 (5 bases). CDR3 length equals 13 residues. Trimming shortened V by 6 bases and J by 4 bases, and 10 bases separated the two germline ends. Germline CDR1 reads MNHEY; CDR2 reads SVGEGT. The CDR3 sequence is CASSPDRNQPQHF. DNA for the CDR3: TGTGCCAGCAGCCCCGACAGAAATCAGCCCCAGCATTTT.

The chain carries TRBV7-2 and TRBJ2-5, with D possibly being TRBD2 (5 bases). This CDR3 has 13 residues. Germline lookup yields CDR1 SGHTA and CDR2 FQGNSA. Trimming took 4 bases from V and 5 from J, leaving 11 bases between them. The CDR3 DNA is TGTGCCAGCAGCTCTTTAGCGAGGGAGACCCAGTACTTC. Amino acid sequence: CASSSLARETQYF.

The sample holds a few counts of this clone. In DNA, the CDR3 is TGTGCCAGCAGCATACTAGCGGGAGGAGTCAATGAGCAGTTCTTC. Translation: CASSILAGGVNEQFF. The chain employs TRBV7-3 and TRBJ2-1; TRBD2 matches at 12 bases. The CDR3 is 15 amino acids. Trimming at V came to 5 bases and at J to 6 bases, leaving 5 bases not matched to a gene. The V gene's germline CDR1 is SGHTA and CDR2 FQGTGA.

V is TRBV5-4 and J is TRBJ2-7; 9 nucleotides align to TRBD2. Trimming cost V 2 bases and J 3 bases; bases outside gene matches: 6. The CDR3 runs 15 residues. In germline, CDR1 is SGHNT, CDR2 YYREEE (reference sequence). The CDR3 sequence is CASSFGTSSLYEQYV. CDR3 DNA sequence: TGTGCCAGCAGCTTCGGGACTAGCTCCCTCTACGAGCAGTACGTC.

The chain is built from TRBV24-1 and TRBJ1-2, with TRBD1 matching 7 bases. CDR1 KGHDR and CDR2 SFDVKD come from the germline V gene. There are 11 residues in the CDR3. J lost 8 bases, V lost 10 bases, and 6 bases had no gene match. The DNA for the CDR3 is TGTGCCACTGGACAGGAAAGAGGCTACACCTTC. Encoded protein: CATGQERGYTF.

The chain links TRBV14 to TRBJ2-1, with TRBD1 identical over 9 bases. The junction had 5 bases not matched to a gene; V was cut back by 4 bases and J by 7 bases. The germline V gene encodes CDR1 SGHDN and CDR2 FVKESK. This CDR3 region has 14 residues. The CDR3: CASSPRQGGNEQFF. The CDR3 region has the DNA TGTGCCAGCAGCCCCCGACAGGGGGGGAATGAGCAGTTCTTC.